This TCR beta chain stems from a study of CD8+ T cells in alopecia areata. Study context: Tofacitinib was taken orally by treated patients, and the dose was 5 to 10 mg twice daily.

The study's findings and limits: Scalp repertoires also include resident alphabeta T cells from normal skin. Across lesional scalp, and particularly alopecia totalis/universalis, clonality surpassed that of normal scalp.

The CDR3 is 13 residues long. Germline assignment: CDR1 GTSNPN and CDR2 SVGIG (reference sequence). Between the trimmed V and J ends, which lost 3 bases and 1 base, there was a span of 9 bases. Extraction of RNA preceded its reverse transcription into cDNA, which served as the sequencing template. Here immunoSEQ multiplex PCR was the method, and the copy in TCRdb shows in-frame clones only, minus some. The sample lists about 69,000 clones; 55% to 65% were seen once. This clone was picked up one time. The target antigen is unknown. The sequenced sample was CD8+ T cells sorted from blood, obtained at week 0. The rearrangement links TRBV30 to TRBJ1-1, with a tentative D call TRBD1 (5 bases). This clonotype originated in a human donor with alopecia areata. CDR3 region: CAWRAQGNTEAFF. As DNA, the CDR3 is TGTGCCTGGAGAGCTCAGGGGAACACTGAAGCTTTCTTT.